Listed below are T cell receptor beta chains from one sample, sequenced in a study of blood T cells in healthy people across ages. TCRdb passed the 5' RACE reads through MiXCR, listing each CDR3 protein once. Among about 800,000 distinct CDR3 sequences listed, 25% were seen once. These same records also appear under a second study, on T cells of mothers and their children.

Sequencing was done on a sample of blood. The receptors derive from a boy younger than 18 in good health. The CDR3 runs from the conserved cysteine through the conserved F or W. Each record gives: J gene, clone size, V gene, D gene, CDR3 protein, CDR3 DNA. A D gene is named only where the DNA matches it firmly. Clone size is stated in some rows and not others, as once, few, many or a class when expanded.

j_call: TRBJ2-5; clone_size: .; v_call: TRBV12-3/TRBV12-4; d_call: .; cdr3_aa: CASSYMGPAKETQYF; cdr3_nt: TGTGCCAGCAGTTATATGGGACCAGCTAAAGAGACCCAGTACTTC
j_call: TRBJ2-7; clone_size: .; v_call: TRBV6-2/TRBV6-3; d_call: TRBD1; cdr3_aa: CASSDHYGTGAPYEQYF; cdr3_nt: TGTGCCAGCAGTGACCACTATGGGACAGGAGCACCCTACGAGCAGTACTTC
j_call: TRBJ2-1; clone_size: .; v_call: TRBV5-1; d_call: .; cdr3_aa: CASSLERTDNEQFF; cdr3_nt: TGCGCCAGCAGCTTGGAAAGGACAGACAATGAGCAGTTCTTC
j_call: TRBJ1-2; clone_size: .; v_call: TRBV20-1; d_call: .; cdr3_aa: CSAPGPQAGYTF; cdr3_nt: TGCAGTGCTCCGGGCCCACAAGCGGGCTACACCTTC
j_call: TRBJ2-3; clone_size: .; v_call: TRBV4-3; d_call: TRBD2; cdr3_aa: CASSQSRTSTYTQYF; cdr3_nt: TGCGCCAGCAGCCAATCCCGGACTAGCACATATACGCAGTATTTT
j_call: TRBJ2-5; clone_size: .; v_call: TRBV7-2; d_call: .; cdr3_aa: CASIGSVDTRETQYF; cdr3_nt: TGTGCCAGCATCGGCTCGGTCGATACTAGAGAGACCCAGTACTTC
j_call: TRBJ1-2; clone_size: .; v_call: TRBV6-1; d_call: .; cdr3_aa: CAIQATAGTNYGYTF; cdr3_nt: TGTGCCATCCAGGCAACAGCGGGGACTAACTATGGCTACACCTTC
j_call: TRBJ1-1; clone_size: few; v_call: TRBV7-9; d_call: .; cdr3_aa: CRSGAVITEAFF; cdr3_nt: TGTCGCTCGGGAGCAGTAATCACTGAAGCTTTCTTT
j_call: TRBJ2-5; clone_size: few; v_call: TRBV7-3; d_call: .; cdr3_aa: CASSFGPPGMGETQYF; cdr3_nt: TGTGCCAGCAGCTTCGGGCCCCCAGGGATGGGAGAGACCCAGTACTTC
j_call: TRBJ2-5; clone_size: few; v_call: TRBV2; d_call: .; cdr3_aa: CASSEVRKGTQYF; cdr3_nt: TGTGCCAGCAGTGAAGTCAGGAAGGGGACCCAGTACTTC
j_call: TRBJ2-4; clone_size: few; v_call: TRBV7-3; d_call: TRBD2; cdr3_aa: CASSTGLGNIQYF; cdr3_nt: TGTGCCAGCAGTACGGGACTAGGAAACATTCAGTACTTC
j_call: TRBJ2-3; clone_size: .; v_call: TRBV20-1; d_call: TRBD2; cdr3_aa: CSANIRTSGSTDTQYF; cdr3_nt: TGCAGTGCAAATATACGGACTAGCGGGAGCACAGATACGCAGTATTTT
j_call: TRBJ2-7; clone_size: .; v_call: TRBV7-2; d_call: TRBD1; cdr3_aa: CASSFTGGIEQYF; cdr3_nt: TGTGCCAGCAGCTTCACAGGGGGAATCGAGCAGTACTTC
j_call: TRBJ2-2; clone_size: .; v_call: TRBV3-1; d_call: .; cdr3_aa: CASSQDSFPSNTGELFF; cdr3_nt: TGTGCCAGCAGCCAAGACAGCTTTCCCTCGAACACCGGGGAGCTGTTTTTT
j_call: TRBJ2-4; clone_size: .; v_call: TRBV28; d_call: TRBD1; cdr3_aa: CASSTQHIRDRHKNIQYF; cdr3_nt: TGTGCCAGCAGTACGCAGCACATTCGGGACAGACACAAAAACATTCAGTACTTC
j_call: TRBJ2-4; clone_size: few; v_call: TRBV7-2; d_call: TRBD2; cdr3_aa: CASSLESGGNIQYF; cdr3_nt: TGTGCCAGCAGCTTAGAGTCGGGAGGGAACATTCAGTACTTC
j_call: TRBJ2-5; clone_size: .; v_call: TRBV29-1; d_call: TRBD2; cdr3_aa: CSVVVAGGSETQYF; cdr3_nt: TGCAGCGTTGTAGTAGCGGGAGGGTCAGAGACCCAGTACTTC
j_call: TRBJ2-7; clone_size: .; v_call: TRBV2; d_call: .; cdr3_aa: CASSDFRGYEQYF; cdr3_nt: TGTGCCAGCAGTGATTTCAGGGGCTACGAGCAGTACTTC
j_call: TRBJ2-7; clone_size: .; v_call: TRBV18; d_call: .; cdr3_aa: CASSLLLNYEQYF; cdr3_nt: TGTGCCAGCTCACTCTTACTCAACTACGAGCAGTACTTC
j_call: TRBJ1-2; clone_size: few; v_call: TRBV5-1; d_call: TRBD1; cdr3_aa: CASSGQGANYGYTF; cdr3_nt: TGCGCCAGCAGCGGACAGGGGGCTAACTATGGCTACACCTTC
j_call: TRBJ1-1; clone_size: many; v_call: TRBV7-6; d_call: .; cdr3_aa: CASSPNQMRGGGTEAFF; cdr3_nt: TGTGCCAGCAGTCCTAACCAAATGCGGGGGGGGGGCACTGAAGCTTTCTTT
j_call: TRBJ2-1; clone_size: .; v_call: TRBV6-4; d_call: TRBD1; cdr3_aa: CASSGQGFANEQFF; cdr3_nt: TGTGCCAGCTCGGGACAGGGGTTTGCCAATGAGCAGTTCTTC
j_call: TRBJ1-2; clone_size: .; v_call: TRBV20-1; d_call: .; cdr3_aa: CSASARDGGSFGYTF; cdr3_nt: TGCAGTGCTAGTGCGCGAGACGGGGGGTCATTCGGCTACACCTTC
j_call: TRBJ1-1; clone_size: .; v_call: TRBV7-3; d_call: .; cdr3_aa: CASSLGDFNTEAFF; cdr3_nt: TGTGCCAGCAGCTTAGGGGACTTCAACACTGAAGCTTTCTTT
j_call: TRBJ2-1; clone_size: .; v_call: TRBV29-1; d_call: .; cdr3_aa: CSLTSGSYNEQFF; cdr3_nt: TGCAGCCTTACGAGCGGCTCCTACAATGAGCAGTTCTTC
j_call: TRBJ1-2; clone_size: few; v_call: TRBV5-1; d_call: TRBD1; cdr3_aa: CASSVDRPPNYGYTF; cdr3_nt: TGCGCCAGCAGCGTGGACAGGCCCCCTAACTATGGCTACACCTTC
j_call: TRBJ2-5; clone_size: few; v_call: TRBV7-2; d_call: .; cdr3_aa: CASSLSRGEQETQYF; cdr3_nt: TGTGCCAGCAGCTTAAGCCGGGGCGAGCAAGAGACCCAGTACTTC
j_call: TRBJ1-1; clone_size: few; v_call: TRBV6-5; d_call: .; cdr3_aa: CASRLGTQISEAFF; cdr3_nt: TGTGCCAGCAGACTAGGGACCCAGATCTCTGAAGCTTTCTTT
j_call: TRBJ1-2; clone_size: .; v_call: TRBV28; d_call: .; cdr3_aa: CASSSPPWAAF; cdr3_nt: TGTGCCAGCAGTTCCCCACCCTGGGCTGCCTTC
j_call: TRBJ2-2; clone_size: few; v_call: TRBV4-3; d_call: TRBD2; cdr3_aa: CASSQGLAGTGELFF; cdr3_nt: TGCGCCAGTAGCCAAGGACTAGCGGGGACCGGGGAGCTGTTTTTT
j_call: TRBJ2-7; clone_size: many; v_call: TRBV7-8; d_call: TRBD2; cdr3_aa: CASSLSGGIYEQYF; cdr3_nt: TGTGCCAGCAGCTTATCGGGGGGTATCTACGAGCAGTACTTC
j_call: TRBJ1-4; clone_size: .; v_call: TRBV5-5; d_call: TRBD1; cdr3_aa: CASSRDRGSTNEKLFF; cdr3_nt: TGTGCCAGCAGCCGGGACAGGGGCTCAACTAATGAAAAACTGTTTTTT
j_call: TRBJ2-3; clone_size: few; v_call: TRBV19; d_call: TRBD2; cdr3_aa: CASSIGRGSGSTDTQYF; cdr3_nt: TGTGCCAGTAGTATAGGCCGGGGCAGCGGGAGTACAGATACGCAGTATTTT
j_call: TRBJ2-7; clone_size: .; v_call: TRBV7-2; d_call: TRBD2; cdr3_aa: CASSWPGLAPEQYF; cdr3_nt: TGTGCCAGCAGCTGGCCGGGACTAGCACCCGAGCAGTACTTC
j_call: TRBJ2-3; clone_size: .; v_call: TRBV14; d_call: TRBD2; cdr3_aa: CASSQQGLASDTQYF; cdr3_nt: TGTGCCAGCAGCCAACAAGGACTAGCGTCAGATACGCAGTATTTT
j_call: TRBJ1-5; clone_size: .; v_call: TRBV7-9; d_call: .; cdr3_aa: CASSLFGGQPQHF; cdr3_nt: TGTGCCAGCAGCTTATTCGGGGGACAGCCCCAGCATTTT
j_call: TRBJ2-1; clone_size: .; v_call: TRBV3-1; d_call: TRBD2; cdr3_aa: CASSPRTSGFNEQFF; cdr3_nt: TGTGCCAGCAGCCCTAGGACTAGCGGATTTAATGAGCAGTTCTTC
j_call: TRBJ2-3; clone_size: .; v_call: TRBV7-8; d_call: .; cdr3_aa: CASSFSSASTDTQYF; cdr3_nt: TGTGCCAGCAGCTTTAGTAGCGCCAGCACAGATACGCAGTATTTT
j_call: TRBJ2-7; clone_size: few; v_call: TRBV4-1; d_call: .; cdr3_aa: CASSHLAGYEQYF; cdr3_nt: TGCGCCAGCAGCCACCTTGCAGGTTACGAGCAGTACTTC
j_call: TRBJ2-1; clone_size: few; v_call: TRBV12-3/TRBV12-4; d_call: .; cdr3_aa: CASRGPGVEQFF; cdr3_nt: TGTGCCAGCAGAGGCCCAGGGGTCGAGCAGTTCTTC
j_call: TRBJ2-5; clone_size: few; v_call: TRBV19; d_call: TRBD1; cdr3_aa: CASSMPDRDRTQYF; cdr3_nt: TGTGCCAGTAGTATGCCGGACAGGGACAGGACCCAGTACTTC